This T cell receptor beta chain was found in a study of regulatory and conventional T cells in RAG deficiency. Findings and caveats of the study: In Omenn syndrome, Treg and Tconv repertoires overlapped >75%.

Genomic DNA came from blood conventional CD4+ T cells gated CD25-low CD127-high. This table comes from immunoSEQ multiplex PCR, and its TCRdb copy is limited to in-frame clones, with some not included. The sample comprises 45,000 or so clones, approximately 90% of which are singletons, and 0.51% rests with the top ten. V lost 3 bases to trimming and J lost 6 bases, with 16 bases between them. CDR1 SGHNT and CDR2 YYREEE come from the germline V gene (reference sequence). This CDR3 has 14 amino acids. Concerning this clone: As yet, its antigen is unknown.

These data are also associated with another study on regulatory T cells. That study adds: The primer mix had 52 TRBV and 13 TRBJ primers.

Sequenced material: CD4+ effector T cells sorted from blood. The receptor's source is a human donor in good health. This sequence joins TRBV5-4 and TRBJ2-7, with a possible D match to TRBD2 (6 bases). CDR3 in amino acids: CASSWRDSGPEQYF. As DNA, the CDR3 is TGTGCCAGCAGCTGGAGGGACTCAGGACCCGAGCAGTACTTC.